These 32 T cell receptor beta chains share one sample of origin, sequenced in a study of blood T cells in healthy people across ages. The use of a sample-barcoded 5' primer and a J-beta primer mix characterized a second PCR of roughly 6 to 11 cycles. MiXCR, run by TCRdb on the 5' RACE reads, gives a single entry per CDR3 protein. The table records more than 750,000 distinct CDR3 sequences, 25% to 35% of them present only once. This sample was also put to use in a study of T cells of mothers and their children.

Sequencing was done on a sample of blood. The receptors come from a middle-aged woman in good health.

This clonotype occurred a few times. The V gene is TRBV4-3, the J gene TRBJ1-6; 8 nucleotides match TRBD1. The CDR3 runs 16 residues. CDR1 is LGHNA and CDR2 is YSLEER in the germline V gene. V gave up 2 bases and J gave up 10 bases; unmatched junction bases: 10. The CDR3 DNA is TGCGCCAGCAGCCAATCCGGGACAGGCCTTGGGTCACCCCTCCACTTT. This encodes CASSQSGTGLGSPLHF.

V is TRBV7-2 and J is TRBJ1-1; D call uncertain. This CDR3 spans 13 amino acids. The germline gives CDR1 SGHTA, CDR2 FQGNSA. V dropped 6 bases and J dropped 3 bases, with 11 bases sitting between them. CDR3: CASRPGGYTEAFF. In DNA form, the CDR3 reads TGTGCCAGCAGACCAGGTGGATACACTGAAGCTTTCTTT.

V and J are TRBV9 and TRBJ2-6, with D possibly TRBD2 on 5 matching bases. V was clipped by 4 bases and J by 1 base, with 12 bases between them. The CDR3 has 16 residues. Germline V CDR1 and CDR2: SGDLS, YYNGEE. CDR3 in amino acids: CASSLSTGSGANVLTF. CDR3 coding DNA: TGTGCCAGCAGCCTAAGCACGGGGTCTGGGGCCAACGTCCTGACTTTC.

This clonotype was observed a few times. The rearrangement links TRBV14 to TRBJ2-7; 8 nucleotides match TRBD2. The CDR3 consists of 15 residues. Germline trimming cut 4 bases from V and 2 bases from J; bases unmatched to any gene: 7. CDR1 is SGHDN and CDR2 is FVKESK in the germline V gene. The CDR3 spells CASSLQSGGAYEQYF. The CDR3 nucleotides are TGTGCCAGCAGCCTCCAGAGCGGGGGAGCCTACGAGCAGTACTTC.

This clonotype was found many times. V usage is TRBV6-1 and J usage is TRBJ2-1; no definite D call. CDR3 size: 16 residues. Germline V gene data show CDR1 as MNHNS and CDR2 as SASEGT. V lost 5 bases, J lost 6 bases, and 20 bases lay in between. CDR3: CASSPWEKGAFNEQFF. The CDR3, as DNA: TGTGCCAGCAGTCCTTGGGAAAAGGGCGCTTTCAATGAGCAGTTCTTC.

The gene calls are TRBV18 and TRBJ2-5; D not resolved. V lost 1 base and J 3 bases, leaving 9 bases between the germline ends. This CDR3 comprises 14 residues. Looked up from germline, CDR1 is KGHSH and CDR2 is LQKENI. CDR3 residues: CASSPQYGEETQYF. As DNA, the CDR3 is TGTGCCAGCTCACCACAGTACGGAGAAGAGACCCAGTACTTC.

This clonotype was detected only a few times. This rearrangement joins TRBV20-1 to TRBJ1-3; D call uncertain. V was shortened by 5 bases and J by 4 bases, with 12 bases between the two germline ends. Germline V gene sequence: CDR1 DFQATT, CDR2 SNEGSKA (reference sequence). CDR3 length: 13 amino acids. This CDR3 reads CSAGANGGNTIYF. The DNA for the CDR3 is TGCAGTGCTGGAGCTAACGGAGGAAACACCATATATTTT.

This sequence joins TRBV6-2 or TRBV6-3 and TRBJ2-7; perhaps TRBD2 as D (6 bases). From germline, CDR1 is MNHEY and CDR2 SVGEGT. Trimming took 5 bases from V and 5 from J, leaving 19 bases between them. CDR3 length equals 15 residues. As DNA, the CDR3 is TGTGCCAGCAGTAAACGGGGGTTCCCTTGGGACGAGCAGTACTTC. Protein product: CASSKRGFPWDEQYF.

This clonotype showed up many times. This chain uses TRBV29-1 with TRBJ1-2, with unresolved D. Trimming removed 4 bases from V and 2 bases from J, with 11 bases in between. The CDR3 runs to 13 residues. Germline CDR1 and CDR2: SQVTM and ANQGSEA. DNA for the CDR3: TGCAGCGTTGGGGCTGCCTCCAACTATGGCTACACCTTC. Translated, it gives CSVGAASNYGYTF.

V is TRBV28 and J is TRBJ1-1; a possible D gene is TRBD1 (5 bases). Trimming left V 2 bases short and J 0 bases short, with 13 bases between. From germline, CDR1 is MDHEN and CDR2 SYDVKM. There are 16 residues in the CDR3. CDR3 bases: TGTGCCAGCAGTTTACCCCAGACAGCTATGAACACTGAAGCTTTCTTT. Protein sequence: CASSLPQTAMNTEAFF.

This clonotype turned up a few times. The chain recombines TRBV4-2 with TRBJ2-5; TRBD2 aligns across 9 bases. This CDR3 contains 17 residues. The junction had 6 bases not matched to a gene; V was cut back by 0 bases and J by 1 base. Germline assignment: CDR1 LGHNA and CDR2 YNFKEQ. The DNA of the CDR3 is TGTGCCAGCAGCCAAGAAAAGAGCGGGGGGTTCCAAGAGACCCAGTACTTC. It translates to CASSQEKSGGFQETQYF.

The chain links TRBV5-1 to TRBJ2-7; the match to TRBD1 covers 12 bases. This CDR3 spans 14 amino acids. Trimming removed 4 bases from V and 5 bases from J; junction bases left unmatched: 4. Germline-derived CDR1 and CDR2 are SGHRS and YFSETQ. CDR3 protein: CASSGTGGRDEQYF. CDR3 nucleotides: TGCGCCAGCAGCGGGACAGGGGGCCGAGACGAGCAGTACTTC. Based on the CDR3 plus reference TRBV5-1 and TRBJ2-7, the full variable domain is KAGVTQTPRYLIKTRGQQVTLSCSPISGHRSVSWYQQTPGQGLQFLFEYFSETQRNKGNFPGRFSGRQFSNSRSEMNVSTLELGDSALYLCASSGTGGRDEQYFGPGTRLTVT.

The chain employs TRBV14 and TRBJ2-1; D ambiguous. Looked up from germline, CDR1 is SGHDN and CDR2 is FVKESK. V lost 0 bases and J 8 bases, leaving 11 bases between the germline ends. CDR3 length: 14 amino acids. The CDR3 sequence is CASSQDWTRDEQFF. The CDR3, as DNA: TGTGCCAGCAGCCAAGACTGGACCCGGGATGAGCAGTTCTTC.

This clonotype was observed a handful of times. This chain joins TRBV7-2 and TRBJ1-5, with 7 bases identical to TRBD1. The CDR3 consists of 14 residues. Germline V gene lookup returns CDR1 SGHTA and CDR2 FQGNSA. With V trimmed by 5 bases and J by 4 bases, 5 bases remained unmatched. The CDR3 is CASSRDSTNQPQHF. For the CDR3, the DNA is TGTGCCAGCAGCCGGGACAGCACAAATCAGCCCCAGCATTTT.

The CDR3 sequence: CASSPGGLAAYNEQFF. CDR3 coding DNA: TGTGCCAGCAGTCCGGGGGGGCTAGCAGCATACAATGAGCAGTTCTTC. V and J are TRBV28 and TRBJ2-1, with 8 nucleotides matching TRBD2. This CDR3 is built from 16 residues. With 5 bases clipped from V and 4 bases from J, the junction kept 10 bases outside the gene matches. Germline V gene data show CDR1 as MDHEN and CDR2 as SYDVKM.

The V call is TRBV7-9, the J call TRBJ2-4; possible D gene TRBD1, 6 bases. Trimming cost V 0 bases and J 3 bases, with 18 bases left between them. CDR3 size: 18 residues. Looked up from germline, CDR1 is SEHNR and CDR2 is FQNEAQ (reference sequence). The CDR3 DNA sequence: TGTGCCAGCAGCTTAGCATCCATTGGACAGCCGCTCAAAAACATTCAGTACTTC. Translating gives CASSLASIGQPLKNIQYF.

DNA for the CDR3: TGCAGTGCTAGAATAGGGACAGTTCTTGGCTACACCTTC. This encodes CSARIGTVLGYTF. The chain is built from TRBV20-1 and TRBJ1-2, with TRBD1 identical over 7 bases. The germline CDR1 and CDR2 sequences are DFQATT and SNEGSKA (reference sequence). Germline trimming cut 2 bases from V and 7 bases from J; bases unmatched to any gene: 7. CDR3 length equals 13 residues.

This clonotype was detected ten times or more. The chain employs TRBV7-8 and TRBJ2-1, with a possible D match to TRBD2 (5 bases). CDR1 and CDR2 from the germline V gene are SGHVS and FQNEAQ. The ends were cut back, 3 bases at V and 5 bases at J, with 14 bases in the middle. The CDR3 runs 15 residues. The DNA of the CDR3 is TGTGCCAGCAGCTTTGGTACGGGGAAACACAATGAGCAGTTCTTC. Translating gives CASSFGTGKHNEQFF.

J is TRBJ1-2 and V is TRBV5-1; D gene unclear. The germline V and J ends were trimmed by 2 bases and 6 bases, with 14 bases remaining between them. CDR1 and CDR2 (germline): SGHRS, YFSETQ. The CDR3 runs to 14 residues. The CDR3 here is CASSFDEGFNGYTF. The CDR3 DNA reads as TGCGCCAGCAGCTTTGATGAAGGTTTCAATGGCTACACCTTC.

The chain uses TRBV3-1 and TRBJ2-1, with D perhaps TRBD1 or TRBD2 (6 bases each). Looked up from germline, CDR1 is LGHDT and CDR2 is YNNKEL (reference sequence). The CDR3 loop spans 13 amino acids. The V end was cut by 1 base, the J end by 15 bases, with 16 bases between. The CDR3 here is CASSQGDGGSPFF. CDR3 DNA sequence: TGTGCCAGCAGCCAAGGAGACGGGGGCTCCCCGTTCTTC.

A few counts support this clonotype. The CDR3 sequence is CAISEVGTDYEQYF. In nucleotides, the CDR3 is TGTGCCATCAGTGAAGTGGGGACAGACTACGAGCAGTACTTC. The chain has TRBV10-3 and TRBJ2-7; 7 bases fit TRBD1. Germline CDR1 is ENHRY and CDR2 is SYGVKD. The CDR3 has 14 amino acids. V gave up 3 bases and J gave up 3 bases; unmatched junction bases: 5.

The V gene is TRBV7-2, the J gene TRBJ2-3, with 14 bases aligning to TRBD2. V gave up 5 bases and J gave up 11 bases; unmatched junction bases: 9. The CDR3 length is 15 residues. Looked up from germline, CDR1 is SGHTA and CDR2 is FQGNSA. The CDR3 loop reads CASSPGLAGEGEQYF. DNA for the CDR3: TGTGCCAGCAGCCCGGGACTAGCGGGGGAAGGGGAGCAGTATTTT.

This clonotype was recorded many times. V and J are TRBV4-2 and TRBJ1-4; a weak D match, TRBD1 (5 bases). Trimming left V 0 bases short and J 10 bases short, with 6 bases between. Germline V gene sequence: CDR1 LGHNA, CDR2 YNFKEQ. The CDR3 extends over 12 amino acids. For the CDR3, the DNA is TGTGCCAGCAGCCAAGAGGGGGTAAAACTGTTTTTT. Amino acids: CASSQEGVKLFF.

This clonotype was seen ten or more times. The chain links TRBV7-6 to TRBJ2-7; TRBD1 or TRBD2 may be the D gene (6 bases each). With 4 bases removed from V and 6 bases from J, the gap between germline ends came to 16 bases. Germline CDR1 SGHVS, CDR2 FNYEAQ. The CDR3 runs to 14 residues. The CDR3 spells CASSSLAGHSEQYF. Written as DNA, the CDR3 is TGTGCCAGCAGCTCACTTGCGGGACATAGCGAGCAGTACTTC.

This clonotype was seen ten or more times. The chain recombines TRBV27 with TRBJ2-7; D call uncertain. This CDR3 is 15 amino acids long. V lost 0 bases, J lost 5 bases, and 14 bases lay in between. The germline V gene encodes CDR1 MNHEY and CDR2 SMNVEV (reference sequence). The CDR3 protein is CASSLSGFRDHEQYF. The CDR3 DNA follows: TGTGCCAGCAGTTTATCAGGTTTCAGAGACCACGAGCAGTACTTC.

The chain links TRBV6-4 to TRBJ1-6; no firm D call. The CDR3 is 15 residues long. V was clipped by 2 bases and J by 11 bases, with 16 bases between them. Germline V gene data show CDR1 as MRHNA and CDR2 as SNTAGT. This CDR3 is CASSDGDHGNPPLHF. The CDR3 DNA reads as TGTGCCAGCAGTGACGGCGATCATGGGAATCCACCCCTCCACTTT.

This clonotype was found many times. V gene TRBV6-6 combines with J gene TRBJ1-1; 7 bases agree with TRBD1. The CDR3 contains 15 residues. Germline V gives CDR1 MNHNY, CDR2 SVGAGI (reference sequence). Trimming at V came to 6 bases and at J to 0 bases, leaving 7 bases not matched to a gene. The CDR3 reads CASSTEGQLNTEAFF. In nucleotides, the CDR3 is TGTGCCAGCAGCACAGAGGGACAGCTGAACACTGAAGCTTTCTTT.

The chain recombines TRBV4-1 with TRBJ1-5, with D possibly matching TRBD1 (6 bases). CDR1 and CDR2 from the germline V gene are MGHRA and YSYEKL. The CDR3 runs 15 residues. Trimming took 6 bases from V and 5 from J, leaving 17 bases between them. The CDR3: CASRKEDRTHQPQHF. The CDR3 DNA follows: TGCGCCAGCAGGAAGGAAGACAGGACCCATCAGCCCCAGCATTTT.

In this sample, this clonotype turned up many times. The V gene is TRBV5-6, the J gene TRBJ2-4, with a tentative D call TRBD2 (6 bases). Germline CDR1 SGHDT, CDR2 YYEEEE. This CDR3 contains 14 residues. V was shortened by 2 bases and J by 5 bases, with 11 bases between the two germline ends. CDR3 nucleotide sequence: TGTGCCAGCAGCTTCCGCGGGGCCGAAAACATTCAGTACTTC. Protein sequence: CASSFRGAENIQYF. The variable domain in full, completed from reference TRBV5-6 and TRBJ2-4, reads DAGVTQSPTHLIKTRGQQVTLRCSPKSGHDTVSWYQQALGQGPQFIFQYYEEEERQRGNFPDRFSGHQFPNYSSELNVNALLLGDSALYLCASSFRGAENIQYFGAGTRLSVL.

The chain joins TRBV6-5 to TRBJ2-1; 9 positions agree with TRBD1. The DNA end is more similar to TRBJ2-7, so the J call may be wrong. The CDR3 consists of 15 residues. Germline V gene sequence: CDR1 MNHEY, CDR2 SVGAGI. The CDR3 sequence: CASRPDRGLYNEQYF. DNA of the CDR3: TGTGCCAGCAGACCGGACAGGGGCCTTTACAATGAGCAGTACTTC.

This chain joins TRBV20-1 and TRBJ2-3, with TRBD2 identical over 7 bases. Trimming took 4 bases from V and 6 from J; bases not matched to a gene: 10. This CDR3 comprises 14 residues. The V gene's germline CDR1 is DFQATT and CDR2 SNEGSKA (reference sequence). Here the CDR3 DNA reads TGCAGTGCTACTTTGGCGGGAGTCACCGATACGCAGTATTTT. This encodes CSATLAGVTDTQYF.

In this sample, this clonotype turned up many times. The gene calls are TRBV7-3 and TRBJ2-1; 8 bases are shared with TRBD1. J lost 0 bases, V lost 5 bases, and 3 bases had no gene match. CDR1 and CDR2 from the germline V gene are SGHTA and FQGTGA. The CDR3 runs 15 residues. The CDR3 region is CASSADRGSYNEQFF. CDR3 bases: TGTGCCAGCAGCGCAGACAGGGGCTCCTACAATGAGCAGTTCTTC.